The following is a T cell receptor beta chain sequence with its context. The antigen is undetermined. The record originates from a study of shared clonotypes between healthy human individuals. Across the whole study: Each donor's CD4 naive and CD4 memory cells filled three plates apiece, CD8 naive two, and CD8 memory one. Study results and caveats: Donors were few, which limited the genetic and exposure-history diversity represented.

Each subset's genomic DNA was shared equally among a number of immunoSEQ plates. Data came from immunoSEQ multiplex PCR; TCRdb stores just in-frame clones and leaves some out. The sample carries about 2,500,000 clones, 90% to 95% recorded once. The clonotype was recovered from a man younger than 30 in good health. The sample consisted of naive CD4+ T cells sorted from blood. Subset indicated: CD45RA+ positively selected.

The CDR3 DNA is TGTGCCAGCAGCCTACAGCCGGGGCAGACTGCTACCTATGGCTACACCTTC. It translates to CASSLQPGQTATYGYTF. The chain has TRBV7-2 and TRBJ1-2, with D tentatively TRBD1 (5 bases). The CDR3 spans 17 residues. Looked up from germline, CDR1 is SGHTA and CDR2 is FQGNSA. V was clipped by 5 bases and J by 4 bases, with 23 bases between them.